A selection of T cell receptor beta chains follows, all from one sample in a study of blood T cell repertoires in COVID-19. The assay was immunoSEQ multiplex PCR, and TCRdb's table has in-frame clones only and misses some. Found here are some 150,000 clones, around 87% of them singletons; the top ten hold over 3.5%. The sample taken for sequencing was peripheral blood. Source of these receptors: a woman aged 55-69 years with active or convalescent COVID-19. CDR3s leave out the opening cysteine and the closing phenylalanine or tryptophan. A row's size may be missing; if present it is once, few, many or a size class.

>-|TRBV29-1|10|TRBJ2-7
SVEKQGNEQY
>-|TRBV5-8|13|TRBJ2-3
ASSLGTLSTDTQY
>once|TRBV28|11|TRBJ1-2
ASNLRADYGYT
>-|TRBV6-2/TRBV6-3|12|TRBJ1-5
ASSQGQNNQPQH
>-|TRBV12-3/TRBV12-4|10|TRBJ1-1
ASSLQNTEAF
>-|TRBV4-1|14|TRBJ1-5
ASSHSGTASNQPQH
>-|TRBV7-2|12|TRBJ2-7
ASSMGTGWDEQY
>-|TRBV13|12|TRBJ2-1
ASSLGRGGNEQF
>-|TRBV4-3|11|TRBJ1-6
ASSQDRNRALH
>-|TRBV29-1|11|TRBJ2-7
SVVEGLHYEQY
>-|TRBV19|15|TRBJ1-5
ASSPGSPLAGDQPQH
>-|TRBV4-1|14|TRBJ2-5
ASSQDLAGALKTQY
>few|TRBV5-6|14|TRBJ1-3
ASSRRGTGEGNTIY
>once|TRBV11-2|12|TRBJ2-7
ASSSEGASYEQY
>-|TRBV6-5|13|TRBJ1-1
ASSPRGIYPTEAF
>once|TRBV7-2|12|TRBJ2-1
ASSLRDSYNEQF
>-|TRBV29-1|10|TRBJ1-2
SAEDGNYGYT